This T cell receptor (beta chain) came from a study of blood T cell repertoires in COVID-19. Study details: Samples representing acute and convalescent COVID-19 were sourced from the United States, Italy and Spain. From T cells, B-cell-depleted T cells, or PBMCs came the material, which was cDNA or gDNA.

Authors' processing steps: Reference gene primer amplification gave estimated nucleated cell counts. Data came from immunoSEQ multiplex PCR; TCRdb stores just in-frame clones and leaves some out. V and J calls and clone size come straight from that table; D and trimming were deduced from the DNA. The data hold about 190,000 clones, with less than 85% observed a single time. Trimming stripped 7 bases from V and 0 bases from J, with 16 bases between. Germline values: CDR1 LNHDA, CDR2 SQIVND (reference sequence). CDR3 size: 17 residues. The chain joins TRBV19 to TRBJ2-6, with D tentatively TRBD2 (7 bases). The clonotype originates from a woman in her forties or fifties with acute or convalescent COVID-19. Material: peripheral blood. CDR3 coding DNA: TGTGCCAGTACCTCCCCTCGGGGGGCCTCTGGGGCCAACGTCCTGACTTTC. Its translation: CASTSPRGASGANVLTF.